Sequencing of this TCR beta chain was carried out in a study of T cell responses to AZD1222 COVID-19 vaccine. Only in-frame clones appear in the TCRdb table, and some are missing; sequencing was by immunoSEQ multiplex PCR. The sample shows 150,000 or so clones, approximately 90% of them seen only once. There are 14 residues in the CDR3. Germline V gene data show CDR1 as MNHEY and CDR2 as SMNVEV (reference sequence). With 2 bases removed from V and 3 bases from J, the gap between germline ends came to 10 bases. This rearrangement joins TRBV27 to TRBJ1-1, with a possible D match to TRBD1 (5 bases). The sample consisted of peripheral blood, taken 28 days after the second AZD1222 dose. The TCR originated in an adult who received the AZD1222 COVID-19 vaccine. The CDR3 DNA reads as TGTGCCAGCAGTTTACTTGGGGACTACACTGAAGCTTTCTTT. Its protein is CASSLLGDYTEAFF.